This TCR beta chain was sequenced in a study of cytomegalovirus exposure and HLA in healthy donors. Findings and caveats of the study: Differences between HLA loci emerged in a later analysis of TCR association rates, with DRB1 most and HLA-C fewest.

It was with 60 Vbeta and 13 Jbeta primers that the PCR ran. Here immunoSEQ multiplex PCR was the method, and the copy in TCRdb shows in-frame clones only, minus some. The table lists under 200,000 clones, 78% of them singletons, with roughly 13% in the top ten. Comment on this clone: Its antigen is still unknown.

This CDR3 is built from 16 residues. Germline-derived CDR1 and CDR2 are MNHEY and SMNVEV (reference sequence). V was clipped by 6 bases and J by 0 bases, with 18 bases between them. The chain combines TRBV27 with TRBJ2-7, with D tentatively TRBD2 (6 bases). The clonotype comes from a woman in her thirties in good health and CMV-seropositive. The sequenced sample consisted of PBMCs. The CDR3 loop is CASSQTLAGSSYEQYF. In DNA, the CDR3 is TGTGCCAGCAGCCAAACCCTTGCGGGAAGCTCCTACGAGCAGTACTTC.